Following are 26 T cell receptor beta chains from one sample sequenced in a study of blood T cell repertoires in COVID-19. Clones were sequenced by immunoSEQ multiplex PCR, and TCRdb holds only the in-frame ones, with some missing. The table lists approximately 100,000 clones, more than 85% of them singletons. Sequencing was carried out using peripheral blood. These receptor sequences come from a man in his 60s with acute or convalescent COVID-19.

The CDR3 DNA is TGTGCCACCAGTGGTGCGGGAGGGCCGGTTAATGAGCAGTTCTTC. Translating it yields CATSGAGGPVNEQFF. The chain joins TRBV24-1 to TRBJ2-1; 9 nucleotides align to TRBD2. Losses at the gene ends were 5 bases for V and 7 bases for J; bases not matched to a gene: 8. Germline CDR1 is KGHDR and CDR2 is SFDVKD. This CDR3 region has 15 residues.

The chain links TRBV7-2 to TRBJ2-1, with 9 bases matching TRBD2. The V gene's germline CDR1 is SGHTA and CDR2 FQGNSA. V shed 5 bases and J 4 bases; nucleotides not matched to a gene: 9. The CDR3 has 16 residues. This chain's CDR3 is CASSKRATSGYNEQFF. DNA of the CDR3: TGTGCCAGCAGCAAAAGAGCGACTAGCGGTTACAATGAGCAGTTCTTC.

This sequence joins TRBV4-2 and TRBJ1-2, with a tentative D call TRBD1 (5 bases). Germline V gene lookup returns CDR1 LGHNA and CDR2 YNFKEQ. This CDR3 has 16 amino acids. The ends were cut back, 0 bases at V and 3 bases at J, with 14 bases in the middle. The CDR3 sequence: CASSQDLGANDYGYTF. CDR3 nucleotides: TGTGCCAGCAGCCAAGATCTAGGGGCCAACGACTATGGCTACACCTTC.

The rearrangement uses TRBV3-1 (or the pseudogene TRBV3-2) and TRBJ2-2; the D gene is possibly TRBD2 (6 bases). This CDR3 has 18 amino acids. From germline, CDR1 is LGHDT and CDR2 YNNKEL (reference sequence). Trimming shortened V by 1 base and J by 0 bases, and 15 bases separated the two germline ends. The CDR3, as DNA: TGTGCCAGCAGCCAAGTTCCAGCGGGCCACACGAACACCGGGGAGCTGTTTTTT. Its translation: CASSQVPAGHTNTGELFF.

The chain combines TRBV27 with TRBJ2-1; D remains ambiguous. Germline V gene sequence: CDR1 MNHEY, CDR2 SMNVEV (reference sequence). V gave up 6 bases and J gave up 7 bases, with 10 bases separating them. The CDR3 is 12 residues long. CDR3 in DNA: TGTGCCAGCAGCAATCGCCTAAATGAGCAGTTCTTC. Its translation: CASSNRLNEQFF.

A single count supports this clone. The chain links TRBV24-1 to TRBJ2-1; D gene ambiguous. CDR3 length: 13 amino acids. Trimming shortened V by 5 bases and J by 6 bases, and 10 bases separated the two germline ends. Germline V gene data show CDR1 as KGHDR and CDR2 as SFDVKD. The CDR3 DNA sequence: TGTGCCACCAGTGTCTTTACATCCAATGAGCAGTTCTTC. It codes for CATSVFTSNEQFF.

The rearrangement links TRBV15 to TRBJ1-1, with TRBD1 as a possible D gene (5 bases). This CDR3 contains 15 residues. The ends were cut back, 3 bases at V and 1 base at J, with 12 bases in the middle. CDR1 and CDR2 (germline): LNHNV, YYDKDF (reference sequence). The DNA for the CDR3 is TGTGCCACCAGCAGGTGGTCGGGGGAGAACACTGAAGCTTTCTTT. Translating gives CATSRWSGENTEAFF.

The chain carries TRBV18 and TRBJ1-2; D is unclear. The germline V and J ends were trimmed by 3 bases and 2 bases, with 16 bases remaining between them. Germline V gene sequence: CDR1 KGHSH, CDR2 LQKENI. This CDR3 is built from 16 residues. The CDR3 bases are TGTGCCAGCTCACCGGGCAGCCGCGCCTTCAACTATGGCTACACCTTC. This encodes CASSPGSRAFNYGYTF.

V and J are TRBV20-1 and TRBJ2-1; TRBD1 aligns across 8 bases. The CDR3 runs to 14 residues. After removal of 4 bases from V and 2 bases from J, the junction contained 4 bases not matched to a gene. The V gene's germline CDR1 is DFQATT and CDR2 SNEGSKA (reference sequence). CDR3 nucleotides: TGCAGTGCTAATGACAGGGGCCCCTACAATGAGCAGTTCTTC. Its translation: CSANDRGPYNEQFF.

V gene TRBV28 combines with J gene TRBJ2-2, with a possible D match to TRBD1 (6 bases). The CDR3 contains 15 residues. Trimming pared 8 bases from V and 1 base from J, leaving 14 bases between. From germline, CDR1 is MDHEN and CDR2 SYDVKM. The DNA of the CDR3 is TGTGCCAGCTGCAACAGGGATTTGAACACCGGGGAGCTGTTTTTT. It is translated as CASCNRDLNTGELFF.

J is TRBJ1-2 and V is TRBV19; D not resolved. Trimming pared 3 bases from V and 2 bases from J, leaving 22 bases between. The CDR3 is made up of 18 amino acids. Germline V gene data show CDR1 as LNHDA and CDR2 as SQIVND (reference sequence). Written as DNA, the CDR3 is TGTGCCAGTAGTATTAGTGGGCAGCCCGCATTTACAAACTATGGCTACACCTTC. As protein: CASSISGQPAFTNYGYTF.

This clone was recorded once. The chain joins TRBV28 to TRBJ2-3; TRBD2 might be the D (6 bases). Trimming took off 2 bases at V and 0 bases at J, with 9 bases between the two ends. The CDR3 is made up of 15 amino acids. The germline V gene encodes CDR1 MDHEN and CDR2 SYDVKM. DNA of the CDR3: TGTGCCAGCAGTTTAGTTGGGGGGAGCACAGATACGCAGTATTTT. It encodes CASSLVGGSTDTQYF.

The CDR3 is CASSLPGSGSSYEQYF. In DNA, the CDR3 is TGTGCCAGCAGTTTACCTGGAAGCGGAAGTTCCTACGAGCAGTACTTC. The chain is built from TRBV28 and TRBJ2-7; a possible D gene is TRBD2 (5 bases). Looked up from germline, CDR1 is MDHEN and CDR2 is SYDVKM. V shed 2 bases and J shed 1 base, with 15 bases lying between them. The CDR3 totals 16 residues.

This chain uses TRBV7-9 with TRBJ2-7; 11 bases agree with TRBD2. The CDR3 loop spans 14 amino acids. Germline V gene lookup returns CDR1 SEHNR and CDR2 FQNEAQ (reference sequence). V dropped 1 base and J dropped 6; count of bases not matched to a gene: 2. DNA of the CDR3: TGTGCCAGCAGCTTAGAGCTAGCGGGAGGCGAGCAGTACTTC. Translating it yields CASSLELAGGEQYF.

V gene TRBV12-3 or TRBV12-4 combines with J gene TRBJ1-4; TRBD1 matches 7 bases. With 2 bases clipped from V and 11 bases from J, the junction kept 5 bases outside the gene matches. This CDR3 is 13 amino acids long. The CDR3 loop is CASSLRGTAKLFF. CDR3 bases: TGTGCCAGCAGTTTAAGAGGGACAGCCAAACTGTTTTTT.

V usage is TRBV7-8 and J usage is TRBJ2-3; D is possibly TRBD1 (6 bases). The CDR3 is 16 residues long. Trimming took off 5 bases at V and 7 bases at J, with 22 bases between the two ends. Germline loops: CDR1 SGHVS, CDR2 FQNEAQ. The CDR3 DNA reads TGTGCCAGCAGCCGAGCCGGGACAAGGACGACGCATACGCAGTATTTT. Its protein is CASSRAGTRTTHTQYF. The full variable domain, completed using reference TRBV7-8 and TRBJ2-3, is GAGVSQSPRYKVAKRGQDVALRCDPISGHVSLFWYQQALGQGPEFLTYFQNEAQLDKSGLPSDRFFAERPEGSVSTLKIQRTQQEDSAVYLCASSRAGTRTTHTQYFGPGTRLTVL.

The chain employs TRBV10-3 and TRBJ2-6; perhaps TRBD2 as D (6 bases). The CDR3 extends over 15 amino acids. Germline values: CDR1 ENHRY, CDR2 SYGVKD. The V end lost 2 bases, the J end lost 1 base, and 6 bases lay between the germline ends. The CDR3 sequence is CAISEGGSGANVLTF. CDR3 sequence (DNA): TGTGCCATCAGTGAGGGAGGGTCTGGGGCCAACGTCCTGACTTTC.

This clone was seen only a few times. The chain uses TRBV19 and TRBJ1-1; 10 nucleotides match TRBD1. The V segment lost 9 bases and the J segment 5 bases; nucleotides outside the gene matches: 6. The CDR3 spans 13 residues. Germline-derived CDR1 and CDR2 are LNHDA and SQIVND (reference sequence). The CDR3 is CASSPGQGTEAFF. DNA of the CDR3: TGTGCCAGCTCCCCGGGACAGGGGACTGAAGCTTTCTTT. Complete variable domain (other parts from reference TRBV19 and TRBJ1-1): DGGITQSPKYLFRKEGQNVTLSCEQNLNHDAMYWYRQDPGQGLRLIYYSQIVNDFQKGDIAEGYSVSREKKESFPLTVTSAQKNPTAFYLCASSPGQGTEAFFGQGTRLTVV.

V and J are TRBV9 and TRBJ1-4; TRBD1 matches 12 bases. The germline V gene encodes CDR1 SGDLS and CDR2 YYNGEE. The V segment lost 0 bases and the J segment 4 bases; nucleotides outside the gene matches: 7. This CDR3 contains 18 residues. This chain's CDR3 is CASSVEGQGAGSNEKLFF. As DNA, the CDR3 is TGTGCCAGCAGCGTAGAGGGACAGGGGGCGGGAAGTAATGAAAAACTGTTTTTT.

CDR3 nucleotides: TGTGCCACCAGTGACTCCCTAGCGGGAACCTACAATGAGCAGTTCTTC. Protein: CATSDSLAGTYNEQFF. The V call is TRBV24-1, the J call TRBJ2-1; 9 bases align to TRBD2. This CDR3 is 16 amino acids long. Germline assignment: CDR1 KGHDR and CDR2 SFDVKD. J gave up 2 bases and V 4 bases, and 5 bases lay outside the gene matches.

The rearrangement joins TRBV6-1 to TRBJ1-1, with D unresolved. The CDR3 contains 13 residues. Germline-derived CDR1 and CDR2 are MNHNS and SASEGT. The V end lost 2 bases, the J end lost 4 bases, and 8 bases lay between the germline ends. The CDR3 spells CASSEYPGTEAFF. The CDR3 bases are TGTGCCAGCAGTGAATACCCGGGCACTGAAGCTTTCTTT.

V usage is TRBV19 and J usage is TRBJ2-3, with TRBD1 matching over 7 bases. Germline V CDR1 and CDR2: LNHDA, SQIVND (reference sequence). The CDR3 sequence is 15 residues long. J was trimmed by 6 bases and V by 5 bases; bases with no gene match: 11. The CDR3 is CASSLLTGVADTQYF. The CDR3 DNA follows: TGTGCCAGTAGTCTCTTAACAGGGGTGGCGGATACGCAGTATTTT.

The V gene is TRBV9, the J gene TRBJ2-3; 12 positions match TRBD2. The CDR3 has 17 residues. Germline V gene lookup returns CDR1 SGDLS and CDR2 YYNGEE. The V gene end was trimmed by 4 bases and the J gene end by 2 bases; junction bases not matched to a gene: 8. Written as DNA, the CDR3 is TGTGCCAGCAGCCGAGGGCTAGCGGGAGGGATCACAGATACGCAGTATTTT. It specifies CASSRGLAGGITDTQYF.

The chain is built from TRBV5-4 and TRBJ1-2; 8 bases are shared with TRBD1. The CDR3 is 14 residues long. Germline CDR1 reads SGHNT; CDR2 reads YYREEE (reference sequence). V was pared by 2 bases and J by 3 bases, with 3 bases of the junction left unmatched. This chain's CDR3 is CASSFGGQDYGYTF. CDR3 DNA: TGTGCCAGCAGCTTTGGGGGACAGGACTATGGCTACACCTTC.

The rearrangement joins TRBV5-1 to TRBJ1-2, with 9 bases that match TRBD1. This CDR3 spans 14 amino acids. The germline V gene has CDR1 SGHRS and CDR2 YFSETQ. The V gene end was trimmed by 0 bases and the J gene end by 7 bases; junction bases not matched to a gene: 4. CDR3 residues: CASSLGGTGSGYTF. The CDR3 region has the DNA TGCGCCAGCAGCTTGGGCGGGACAGGGTCTGGCTACACCTTC.

This chain links TRBV12-3 or TRBV12-4 with TRBJ2-1; D is unresolved. With 2 bases removed from V and 5 bases from J, the gap between germline ends came to 7 bases. The CDR3 covers 13 residues. CDR3 bases: TGTGCCAGCAGTTTATCTAGAAACAATGAGCAGTTCTTC. This encodes CASSLSRNNEQFF.